The next 27 T cell receptor beta chains were all read from a single sample in a study of identifying expanded T cells in peripheral blood. TCRdb's copy holds only in-frame clones and misses some; the assay was immunoSEQ multiplex PCR. The top ten clones hold 3% to 4% of a sample with about 91,000 clones, approximately 90% of them seen once. The sample was blood. These receptors all come from a person aged 18 to 69 in good health.

The genes are TRBV2 and TRBJ1-1; perhaps TRBD1 as D (6 bases). CDR3 length: 14 amino acids. CDR1 and CDR2 (germline): SNHLY, FYNNEI. V gave up 6 bases and J gave up 5 bases, with 16 bases separating them. The CDR3 nucleotides are TGTGCCAGCAGCCCCGGGACACTCGGGACTGAAGCTTTCTTT. Translating gives CASSPGTLGTEAFF.

In this sample, this clone turned up once. The chain combines TRBV19 with TRBJ1-2; no clear D. The CDR3 is 14 residues long. The germline V gene has CDR1 LNHDA and CDR2 SQIVND (reference sequence). Trimming pared 6 bases from V and 2 bases from J, leaving 13 bases between. Here the CDR3 reads CASREAVLNYGYTF. DNA for the CDR3: TGTGCCAGTAGAGAGGCGGTTCTGAACTATGGCTACACCTTC. The variable domain in full, with the rest retrieved from reference TRBV19 and TRBJ1-2, is DGGITQSPKYLFRKEGQNVTLSCEQNLNHDAMYWYRQDPGQGLRLIYYSQIVNDFQKGDIAEGYSVSREKKESFPLTVTSAQKNPTAFYLCASREAVLNYGYTFGSGTRLTVV.

This chain links TRBV4-1 with TRBJ2-5, with D uncertain. CDR3 size: 14 residues. Germline V gene data show CDR1 as MGHRA and CDR2 as YSYEKL. V was clipped by 1 base and J by 5 bases, with 11 bases between them. The CDR3 region is CASSQAAVVETQYF. The CDR3 DNA follows: TGCGCCAGCAGCCAAGCGGCGGTTGTGGAGACCCAGTACTTC.

This clone came up a few times. The chain uses TRBV28 and TRBJ1-6; TRBD1 is a possible D gene (6 bases). Germline-derived CDR1 and CDR2 are MDHEN and SYDVKM. Trimming left V 6 bases short and J 13 bases short, with 10 bases between. The CDR3 is 11 amino acids. For the CDR3, the DNA is TGTGCCAGCAGCCGACAGGCCCCCCTCCACTTT. Protein product: CASSRQAPLHF.

The V and J genes are TRBV7-3 and TRBJ2-1; 8 bases are shared with TRBD2. Per the germline V gene, CDR1 is SGHTA and CDR2 is FQGTGA. This CDR3 spans 14 amino acids. V shed 3 bases and J 5 bases; nucleotides not matched to a gene: 3. The CDR3 loop is CASSFLAGNNEQFF. For the CDR3, the DNA is TGTGCCAGCAGCTTCTTAGCGGGGAACAATGAGCAGTTCTTC.

The chain employs TRBV15 and TRBJ2-7, with a tentative D call TRBD1 (6 bases). The CDR3 contains 16 residues. Germline-derived CDR1 and CDR2 are LNHNV and YYDKDF (reference sequence). The V end lost 0 bases, the J end lost 5 bases, and 17 bases lay between the germline ends. For the CDR3, the DNA is TGTGCCACCAGCAGAGATCGACTGCAGGGGACCCACGAGCAGTACTTC. Residues: CATSRDRLQGTHEQYF.

The sample holds a few counts of this clone. The CDR3 sequence: CASSYTSGGGETQYF. CDR3 DNA sequence: TGTGCCAGCTCCTATACTAGCGGGGGAGGAGAGACCCAGTACTTC. The V call is TRBV6-1, the J call TRBJ2-5; TRBD2 aligns across 11 bases. This CDR3 has 15 residues. V shed 8 bases, J shed 4 bases, and the junction held 9 bases outside the gene matches. Germline V gene lookup returns CDR1 MNHNS and CDR2 SASEGT.

V and J are TRBV6-5 and TRBJ1-3, with D uncertain. The germline V gene has CDR1 MNHEY and CDR2 SVGAGI. The ends were cut back, 0 bases at V and 1 base at J, with 10 bases in the middle. The CDR3 contains 16 residues. The CDR3 nucleotides are TGTGCCAGCAGTTACTCGGCGTCGGGGTCTGGAAACACCATATATTTT. Residues: CASSYSASGSGNTIYF.

This clone is labeled as medium-sized. Other DNA sequences in the sample encode the same CDR3. The chain couples TRBV6-4 to TRBJ2-1; D gene unclear. Trimming removed 0 bases at V and 6 bases at J, with 6 bases between. This CDR3 has 13 residues. The germline CDR1 and CDR2 sequences are MRHNA and SNTAGT. CDR3 bases: TGTGCCAGCAGTGACTCGAGTAGCAATGAGCAGTTCTTC. Translated, it gives CASSDSSSNEQFF.

The genes are TRBV28 and TRBJ2-2, with 14 positions matching TRBD2. V trimming: 3 bases; J trimming: 6 bases; junction bases outside the gene matches: 3. Germline V gene sequence: CDR1 MDHEN, CDR2 SYDVKM. This CDR3 is 16 amino acids long. The CDR3 nucleotides are TGTGCCAGCAGTTTGCCGGGACTAGCGGGAGCCGGGGAGCTGTTTTTT. Translating gives CASSLPGLAGAGELFF.

The genes are TRBV15 and TRBJ2-2, with TRBD1 matching 11 bases. This CDR3 has 15 residues. CDR1 and CDR2 (germline): LNHNV, YYDKDF (reference sequence). J was trimmed by 4 bases and V by 5 bases; bases with no gene match: 3. CDR3 nucleotides: TGTGCCACCAGCGGGGGACAGGGGGTCACCGGGGAGCTGTTTTTT. It encodes CATSGGQGVTGELFF.

The chain recombines TRBV2 with TRBJ1-1, with D unresolved. This CDR3 spans 13 amino acids. Trimming pared 6 bases from V and 8 bases from J, leaving 16 bases between. Germline CDR1 reads SNHLY; CDR2 reads FYNNEI. This CDR3 reads CASSKTGGPEAFF. The CDR3 DNA follows: TGTGCCAGCAGCAAAACCGGCGGCCCCGAAGCTTTCTTT.

The V gene is TRBV19, the J gene TRBJ1-5; 9 bases are a match to TRBD1. This CDR3 has 15 amino acids. Unmatched junction bases numbered 6, after V lost 6 bases and J lost 3 bases. CDR1 is LNHDA, CDR2 SQIVND, per germline (reference sequence). The CDR3: CASRGDRVDNQPQHF. The CDR3 nucleotides are TGTGCCAGTAGGGGGGACAGGGTCGACAATCAGCCCCAGCATTTT.

The gene calls are TRBV9 and TRBJ2-1; 9 bases are a match to TRBD2. V shed 4 bases and J 8 bases; nucleotides not matched to a gene: 13. Germline CDR1 is SGDLS and CDR2 is YYNGEE. The CDR3 sequence is 16 residues long. DNA of the CDR3: TGTGCCAGCAGCTCAGTAGTAGCTAGCGGGACCTATGAGCAGTTCTTC. This gives the protein CASSSVVASGTYEQFF.

This clone came up a few times. The genes are TRBV10-2 and TRBJ2-7; D is ambiguous. The CDR3 extends over 12 amino acids. Germline lookup yields CDR1 WSHSY and CDR2 SAAADI. V lost 0 bases, J lost 3 bases, and 3 bases lay in between. This CDR3 reads CASSESLYEQYF. The DNA for the CDR3 is TGCGCCAGCAGTGAGTCCCTCTACGAGCAGTACTTC.

The CDR3 DNA reads as TGTGCCAGCAGTAGTCCCGGGACAGGAGCCTATAATTCACCCCTCCACTTT. Its translation: CASSSPGTGAYNSPLHF. The J gene is TRBJ1-6, the V gene TRBV28; 8 positions match TRBD1. The CDR3 covers 17 residues. Trimming at V came to 5 bases and at J to 2 bases, leaving 8 bases not matched to a gene. CDR1 is MDHEN, CDR2 SYDVKM, per germline.

V gene TRBV25-1 combines with J gene TRBJ1-1; D gene unclear. Per the germline V gene, CDR1 is MGHDK and CDR2 is SYGVNS. CDR3 size: 14 residues. Trimming shortened V by 4 bases and J by 1 base, and 10 bases separated the two germline ends. The CDR3 DNA reads as TGTGCCAGCAGTGTTGGCGATGGGAACACTGAAGCTTTCTTT. This gives the protein CASSVGDGNTEAFF.

V gene TRBV6-5 combines with J gene TRBJ1-5; D is perhaps TRBD1 (6 bases). CDR1 and CDR2 (germline): MNHEY, SVGAGI. The CDR3 loop spans 14 amino acids. V was pared by 2 bases and J by 4 bases, with 9 bases between. The CDR3 DNA follows: TGTGCCAGCAGTTACGGGGGGCGAAATCAGCCCCAGCATTTT. Its translation is CASSYGGRNQPQHF.

The rearrangement joins TRBV5-6 to TRBJ1-6, with 7 bases lining up with TRBD1. The germline V gene encodes CDR1 SGHDT and CDR2 YYEEEE. J was trimmed by 8 bases and V by 3 bases; bases with no gene match: 8. The CDR3 covers 15 residues. The CDR3 region is CASSSFGTEDSPLHF. For the CDR3, the DNA is TGTGCCAGCAGCTCGTTCGGGACAGAGGATTCACCCCTCCACTTT.

Turning to this clone: Germline is not matched at one junction end, which may reflect a read error. The chain is built from TRBV5-5 and TRBJ2-7; D may be TRBD1 (6 bases). The CDR3 extends over 13 amino acids. Germline CDR1 SGHKS, CDR2 YYEKEE (reference sequence). The CDR3 sequence is CASSPADRIGPDF. CDR3 in DNA: TGTGCCAGCAGCCCGGCGGACAGAATCGGGCCGGACTTC. Supplemented by reference TRBV5-5 and TRBJ2-7, the full variable domain reads DAGVTQSPTHLIKTRGQQVTLRCSPISGHKSVSWYQQVLGQGPQFIFQYYEKEERGRGNFPDRFSARQFPNYSSELNVNALLLGDSALYLCASSPADRIGPDFGPGTRLTVT.

The chain's CDR3 is CASSVGQGAGQPQHF. For the CDR3, the DNA is TGTGCCAGCAGCGTAGGACAGGGGGCCGGTCAGCCCCAGCATTTT. The J gene is TRBJ1-5, the V gene TRBV9; 10 nucleotides agree with TRBD1. J was trimmed by 6 bases and V by 0 bases; bases with no gene match: 3. The CDR3 runs to 15 residues. Germline V gene data show CDR1 as SGDLS and CDR2 as YYNGEE.

CDR3 sequence reads: CASSARTGDTGELFF. For the CDR3, the DNA is TGTGCCAGCAGCGCGAGGACAGGGGACACCGGGGAGCTGTTTTTT. The V call is TRBV9, the J call TRBJ2-2; TRBD1 matches 9 bases. The V segment lost 3 bases and the J segment 3 bases; nucleotides outside the gene matches: 3. Germline V gives CDR1 SGDLS, CDR2 YYNGEE. CDR3 length equals 15 residues.

The chain carries TRBV6-1 and TRBJ1-6; no clear D. Trimming removed 8 bases at V and 10 bases at J, with 21 bases between. The CDR3 totals 15 residues. Germline loops: CDR1 MNHNS, CDR2 SASEGT. DNA of the CDR3: TGTGCCAGCCAGGTAGGGTTGGAGGTCGGATCACCCCTCCACTTT. It encodes CASQVGLEVGSPLHF.

The chain carries TRBV6-4 and TRBJ2-6; 10 bases line up with TRBD1. Per germline, CDR1 MRHNA and CDR2 SNTAGT. CDR3 length equals 16 residues. Trimming at V came to 4 bases and at J to 0 bases, leaving 0 bases not matched to a gene. The CDR3 reads CASSGTGGSGANVLTF. CDR3 in DNA: TGTGCCAGCAGTGGGACAGGGGGCTCTGGGGCCAACGTCCTGACTTTC.

This clone was counted a few times. V and J are TRBV28 and TRBJ2-6, with a weak D call TRBD1 (6 bases). V gave up 4 bases and J gave up 2 bases, with 15 bases separating them. The germline gives CDR1 MDHEN, CDR2 SYDVKM. This CDR3 is 17 amino acids long. This CDR3 is CASSYGQSPTGANVLTF. The CDR3 DNA reads as TGTGCCAGCAGTTACGGACAGTCTCCCACTGGGGCCAACGTCCTGACTTTC.

V is TRBV6-5 and J is TRBJ1-1; D call uncertain. Trimming stripped 7 bases from V and 1 base from J, with 13 bases between. Germline V gene lookup returns CDR1 MNHEY and CDR2 SVGAGI. CDR3 length equals 14 residues. The CDR3 region has the DNA TGTGCCAGCACCTGGTCGAGTTCGAACACTGAAGCTTTCTTT. Translated: CASTWSSSNTEAFF.

This clone was picked up a small number of times. This chain joins TRBV5-8 and TRBJ2-3; the D is unclear. V lost 4 bases to trimming and J lost 0 bases, with 9 bases between them. CDR1 and CDR2 from the germline V gene are SGHTS and YDEGEE. The CDR3 spans 14 residues. Here the CDR3 reads CASSLTDSTDTQYF. CDR3 in DNA: TGTGCCAGCAGCCTCACAGACAGCACAGATACGCAGTATTTT.